This T cell receptor beta chain was documented in a study of long-term antiretroviral therapy in people with HIV. Overall study context: The immediate-ART recommendation dates to 2015, and the earliest samples predate it by about a decade.

This CDR3 contains 13 residues. CDR1 and CDR2 from the germline V gene are SGHDT and YYEEEE. V was trimmed by 1 base and J by 3 bases, leaving 8 bases between them. The libraries were made with immunoSEQ v3.0 at survey level. Repertoires were generated with immunoSEQ multiplex PCR, while TCRdb's copy carries only in-frame clones and drops some. Counted here are about 39,000 clones, less than 90% occurring once; the ten biggest clones make up roughly 4%. Broader study findings: Diversity remained lower than transplant donor controls, even though it increased after ART. When set beside controls, HIV repertoires had CDR3 length ranges that were narrower.

Comments on this clone: Its antigen is still unknown.

The chain links TRBV5-6 to TRBJ2-7; D ambiguous. The sample here was unsorted PBMCs, taken 1.2 years after starting antiretroviral therapy. The sequence derives from a woman aged 50 to 60 with HIV. The CDR3 reads CASSLHSYYEQYF. The DNA for the CDR3 is TGTGCCAGCAGCTTGCACAGCTACTACGAGCAGTACTTC.